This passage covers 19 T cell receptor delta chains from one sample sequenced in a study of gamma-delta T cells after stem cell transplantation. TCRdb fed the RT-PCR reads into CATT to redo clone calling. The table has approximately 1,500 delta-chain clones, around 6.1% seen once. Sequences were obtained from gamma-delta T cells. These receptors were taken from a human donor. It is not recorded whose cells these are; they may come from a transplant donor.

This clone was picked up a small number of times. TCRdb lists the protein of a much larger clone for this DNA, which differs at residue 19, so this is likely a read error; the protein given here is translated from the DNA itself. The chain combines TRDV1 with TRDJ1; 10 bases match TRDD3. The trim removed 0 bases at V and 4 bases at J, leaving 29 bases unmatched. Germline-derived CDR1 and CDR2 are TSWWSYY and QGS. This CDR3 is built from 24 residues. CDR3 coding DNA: TGTGCTCTTGGGGAACTTGAGTCCTATCGGTTTCGTACTGGGGGATCTGATTTCCTCGATAAACTCATCTTT. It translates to CALGELESYRFRTGGSDFLDKLIF.

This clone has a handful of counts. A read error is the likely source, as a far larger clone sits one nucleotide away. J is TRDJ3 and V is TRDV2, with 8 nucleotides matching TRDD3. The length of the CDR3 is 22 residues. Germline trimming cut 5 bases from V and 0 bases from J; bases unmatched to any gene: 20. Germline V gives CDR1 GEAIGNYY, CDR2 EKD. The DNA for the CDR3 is TGTGCCTGTGGCCAGGCGGGTACTGGGGGCCTCGACCGCTCCTGGGACACCCGACAGATGTTTTTC. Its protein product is CACGQAGTGGLDRSWDTRQMFF.

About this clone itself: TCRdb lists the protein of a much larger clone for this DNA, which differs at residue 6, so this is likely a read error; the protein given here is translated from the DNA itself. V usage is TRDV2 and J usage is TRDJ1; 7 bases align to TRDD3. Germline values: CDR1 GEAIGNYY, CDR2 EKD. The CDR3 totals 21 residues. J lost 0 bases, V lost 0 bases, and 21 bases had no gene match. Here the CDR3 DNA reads TGTGCCTGTGACACCGCCAAAGCTGGGGATAGGAGGTCGACGTACACCGATAAACTCATCTTT. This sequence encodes CACDTAKAGDRRSTYTDKLIF.

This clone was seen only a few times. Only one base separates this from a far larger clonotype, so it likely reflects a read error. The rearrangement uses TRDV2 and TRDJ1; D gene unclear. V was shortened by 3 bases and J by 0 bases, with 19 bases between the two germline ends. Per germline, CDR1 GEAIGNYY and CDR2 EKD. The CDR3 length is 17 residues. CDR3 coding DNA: TGTGCCTGTGACGCCGTCCAACGCTTACCCTACACCGATAAACTCATCTTT. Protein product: CACDAVQRLPYTDKLIF.

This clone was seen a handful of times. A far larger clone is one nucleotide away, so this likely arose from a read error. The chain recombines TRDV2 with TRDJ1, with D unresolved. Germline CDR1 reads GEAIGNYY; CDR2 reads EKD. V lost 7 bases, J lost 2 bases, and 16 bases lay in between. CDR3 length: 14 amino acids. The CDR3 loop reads CACYALMNTDKLIF. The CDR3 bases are TGTGCCTGCTACGCCCTGATGAATACCGATAAACTCATCTTT.

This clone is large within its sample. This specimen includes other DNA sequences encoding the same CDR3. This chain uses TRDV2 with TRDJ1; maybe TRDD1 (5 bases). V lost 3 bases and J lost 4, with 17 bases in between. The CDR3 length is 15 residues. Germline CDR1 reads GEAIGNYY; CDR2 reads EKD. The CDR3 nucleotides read TGTGCCTGTGACTCAATAGACCCGAAAGGCGATAAACTCATCTTT. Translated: CACDSIDPKGDKLIF.

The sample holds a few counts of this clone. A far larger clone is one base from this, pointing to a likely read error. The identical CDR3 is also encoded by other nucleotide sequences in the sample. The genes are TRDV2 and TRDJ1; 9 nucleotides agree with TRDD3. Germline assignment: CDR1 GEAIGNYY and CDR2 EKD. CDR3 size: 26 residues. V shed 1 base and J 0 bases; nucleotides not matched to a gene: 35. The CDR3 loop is CACDTLPEVSSVGSGGYVRYTDKLIF. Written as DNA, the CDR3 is TGTGCCTGTGACACGCTGCCGGAGGTCTCCTCAGTTGGTAGTGGGGGATATGTACGGTACACCGATAAACTCATCTTT.

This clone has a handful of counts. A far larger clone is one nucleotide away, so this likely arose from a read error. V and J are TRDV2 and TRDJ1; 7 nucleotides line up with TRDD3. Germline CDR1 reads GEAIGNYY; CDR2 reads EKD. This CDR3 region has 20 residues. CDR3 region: CARDTAWLARGPTGDPKLIF. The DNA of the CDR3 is TGTGCCCGTGACACCGCGTGGCTGGCCCGCGGACCTACTGGGGACCCCAAACTCATCTTT.

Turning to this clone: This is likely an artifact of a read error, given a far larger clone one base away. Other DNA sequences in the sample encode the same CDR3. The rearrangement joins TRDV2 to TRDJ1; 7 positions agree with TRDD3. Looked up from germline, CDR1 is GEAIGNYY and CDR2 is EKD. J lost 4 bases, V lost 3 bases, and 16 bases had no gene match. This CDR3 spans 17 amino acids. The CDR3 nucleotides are TGTGCCTGTGACCCTTTGGGGGACACTACGGGTCGCGATAAACTCATCTTT. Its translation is CACDPLGDTTGRDKLIF.

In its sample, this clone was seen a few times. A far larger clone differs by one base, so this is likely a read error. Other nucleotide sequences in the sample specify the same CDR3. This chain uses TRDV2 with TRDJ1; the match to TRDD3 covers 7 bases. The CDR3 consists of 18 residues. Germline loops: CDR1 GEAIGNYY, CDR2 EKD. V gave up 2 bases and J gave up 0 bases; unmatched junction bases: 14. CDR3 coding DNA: TGTGCCTGTGACATGGTGCTGGGGGCCACGGGGTACACCGATAAACTCATCTTT. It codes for CACDMVLGATGYTDKLIF.

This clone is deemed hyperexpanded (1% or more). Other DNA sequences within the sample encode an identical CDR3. The CDR3, as DNA: TGTGCCTGCTACACCCTGATGAATACCGATAAACTCATCTTT. Residues: CACYTLMNTDKLIF. The gene calls are TRDV2 and TRDJ1, with no clear D. The CDR3 is made up of 14 amino acids. Germline lookup yields CDR1 GEAIGNYY and CDR2 EKD. Trimming shortened V by 7 bases and J by 2 bases, and 16 bases separated the two germline ends.

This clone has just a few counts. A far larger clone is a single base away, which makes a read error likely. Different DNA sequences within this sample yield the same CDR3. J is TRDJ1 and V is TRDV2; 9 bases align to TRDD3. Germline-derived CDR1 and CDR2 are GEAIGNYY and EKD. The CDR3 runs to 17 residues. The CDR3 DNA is TGTGCCTGCGACACCATTCCTACTGGGGGAGAAACCGATAAACTCATCTTT. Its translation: CACDTIPTGGETDKLIF.

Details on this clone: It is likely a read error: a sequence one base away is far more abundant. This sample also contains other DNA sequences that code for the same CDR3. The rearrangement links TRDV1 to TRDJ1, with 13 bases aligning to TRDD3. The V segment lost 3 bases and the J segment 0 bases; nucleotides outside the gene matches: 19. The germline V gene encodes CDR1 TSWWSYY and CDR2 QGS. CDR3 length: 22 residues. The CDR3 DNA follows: TGTGCTCTTGGGGAGCTCCTACTATTACTGGGGGATACGCGAACGTACACCGATAAACTCATCTTT. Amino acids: CALGELLLLLGDTRTYTDKLIF.

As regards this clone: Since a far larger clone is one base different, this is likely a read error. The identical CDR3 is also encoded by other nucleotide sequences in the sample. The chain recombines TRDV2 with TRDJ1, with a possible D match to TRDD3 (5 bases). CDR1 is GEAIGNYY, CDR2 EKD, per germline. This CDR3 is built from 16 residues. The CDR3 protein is CACDGLMGSNTDKLIF. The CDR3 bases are TGCGCCTGTGACGGATTAATGGGGAGTAACACCGATAAACTCATCTTT.

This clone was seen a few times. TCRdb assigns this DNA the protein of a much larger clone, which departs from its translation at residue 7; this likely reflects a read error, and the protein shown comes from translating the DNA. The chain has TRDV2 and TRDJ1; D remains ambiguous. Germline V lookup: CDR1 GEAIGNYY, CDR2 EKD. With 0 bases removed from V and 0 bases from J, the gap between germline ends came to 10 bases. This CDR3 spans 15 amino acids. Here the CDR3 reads CACDTLAPNTDKLIF. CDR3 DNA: TGTGCCTGTGACACCCTCGCACCTAACACCGATAAACTCATCTTT.

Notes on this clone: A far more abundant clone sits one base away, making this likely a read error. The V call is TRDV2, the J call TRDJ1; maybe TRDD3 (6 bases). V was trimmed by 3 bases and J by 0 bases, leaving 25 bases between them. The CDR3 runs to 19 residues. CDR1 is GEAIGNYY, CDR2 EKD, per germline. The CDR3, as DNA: TGTGCCTGTGACGCCGTCTTGGTGGGGGCCACGCCGTACACCGATAAACTCATCTTT. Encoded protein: CACDAVLVGATPYTDKLIF.

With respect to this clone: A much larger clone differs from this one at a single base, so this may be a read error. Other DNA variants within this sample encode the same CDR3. The CDR3 is CALGERIFFPSPWLGIRDKLIF. Here the CDR3 DNA reads TGTGCTCTTGGGGAACGTATATTCTTCCCCTCACCTTGGCTGGGGATCCGTGATAAACTCATCTTT. The rearrangement joins TRDV1 to TRDJ1, with D perhaps matching TRDD3 (6 bases). Trimming shortened V by 1 base and J by 5 bases, and 35 bases separated the two germline ends. The CDR3 totals 22 residues. Germline CDR1 TSWWSYY, CDR2 QGS.

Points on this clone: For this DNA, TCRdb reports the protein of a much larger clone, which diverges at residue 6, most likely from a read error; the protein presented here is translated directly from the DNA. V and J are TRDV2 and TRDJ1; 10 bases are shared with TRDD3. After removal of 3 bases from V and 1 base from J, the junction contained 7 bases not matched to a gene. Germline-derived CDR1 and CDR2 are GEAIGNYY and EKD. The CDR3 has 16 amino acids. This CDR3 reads CACDSPLGDPTDKLIF. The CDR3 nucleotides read TGTGCCTGTGACTCCCCACTGGGGGATCCCACCGATAAACTCATCTTT.

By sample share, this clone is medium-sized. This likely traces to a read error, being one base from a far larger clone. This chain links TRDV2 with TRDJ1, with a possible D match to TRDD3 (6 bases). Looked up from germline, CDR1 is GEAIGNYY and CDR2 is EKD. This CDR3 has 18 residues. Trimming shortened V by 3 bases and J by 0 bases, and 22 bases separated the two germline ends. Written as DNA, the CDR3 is TGTGCCTGTGACCCTCAGGGGCCAGCCTGGGGTTACACCGATAAACTCATCTTT. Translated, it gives CACDPQGPAWGYTDKLIF.